The rows below give T cell receptor beta chains drawn from one sample of a study of PD-1 blockade in classical Hodgkin lymphoma. This table comes from immunoSEQ multiplex PCR, and its TCRdb copy is limited to in-frame clones, with some not included. The profile shows 25,000 to 40,000 clones, roughly four fifths of them singletons. The sequences come from peripheral blood mononuclear cells (PBMCs), collected at baseline. These TCRs come from a human donor with classical Hodgkin lymphoma. Each CDR3 is given with its conserved first and last residue. Each record gives: CDR3 protein, CDR3 DNA, D gene, J gene, V gene, clone size. D genes are given only for firm matches. Clone size appears in some rows only: once, few, many, or a class for an expanded clone.

CDR3aa: CASSQDRDNYNEQFF
CDR3nt: TGCGCCAGCAGCCAAGATCGGGACAACTACAATGAGCAGTTCTTC
d_gene: NA
j_gene: TRBJ2-1
v_gene: TRBV4-3
abundance: NA

CDR3aa: CASSYGSYGYTF
CDR3nt: TGTGCCAGCAGTTACGGGAGCTATGGCTACACCTTC
d_gene: NA
j_gene: TRBJ1-2
v_gene: TRBV6-5
abundance: NA

CDR3aa: CASSIDGGRTEAFF
CDR3nt: TGTGCCAGTAGTATAGATGGGGGAAGGACTGAAGCTTTCTTT
d_gene: NA
j_gene: TRBJ1-1
v_gene: TRBV19
abundance: NA

CDR3aa: CASSVFYEQYF
CDR3nt: TGTGCCAGCAGTGTTTTTTACGAGCAGTACTTC
d_gene: NA
j_gene: TRBJ2-7
v_gene: TRBV2
abundance: NA

CDR3aa: CASSLTLREAFF
CDR3nt: TGTGCCAGCAGCTTAACCCTGCGTGAAGCTTTCTTT
d_gene: NA
j_gene: TRBJ1-1
v_gene: TRBV11-2
abundance: NA

CDR3aa: CASSAGTGNQPQHF
CDR3nt: TGTGCCAGCTCAGCCGGGACAGGCAATCAGCCCCAGCATTTT
d_gene: TRBD1
j_gene: TRBJ1-5
v_gene: TRBV18
abundance: few

CDR3aa: CASSESGGTTDTQYF
CDR3nt: TGTGCCAGCAGTGAATCGGGGGGGACCACAGATACGCAGTATTTT
d_gene: TRBD2
j_gene: TRBJ2-3
v_gene: TRBV6-1
abundance: NA

CDR3aa: CASSPYTGSGNTIYF
CDR3nt: TGTGCCAGCAGCCCCTACACAGGGTCGGGAAACACCATATATTTT
d_gene: NA
j_gene: TRBJ1-3
v_gene: TRBV7-2
abundance: NA

CDR3aa: CASSPGDFQTQYF
CDR3nt: TGTGCCAGCAGCCCAGGGGACTTCCAGACGCAGTATTTT
d_gene: NA
j_gene: TRBJ2-3
v_gene: TRBV7-2
abundance: NA

CDR3aa: CASDRGSSNQPQHF
CDR3nt: TGTGCCAGCGATCGGGGGTCTAGCAATCAGCCCCAGCATTTT
d_gene: NA
j_gene: TRBJ1-5
v_gene: TRBV2
abundance: NA

CDR3aa: CASSYAGEETQYF
CDR3nt: TGTGCCAGCAGTTACGCAGGTGAAGAGACCCAGTACTTC
d_gene: NA
j_gene: TRBJ2-5
v_gene: TRBV6-5
abundance: NA

CDR3aa: CASSAQVGLAGGTDTQYF
CDR3nt: TGTGCCAGCAGCGCCCAGGTGGGGCTAGCGGGGGGCACAGATACGCAGTATTTT
d_gene: TRBD2
j_gene: TRBJ2-3
v_gene: TRBV9
abundance: NA

CDR3aa: CVSRGDGQGANYGYTF
CDR3nt: TGTGTCTCTCGGGGGGACGGACAGGGAGCAAACTATGGCTACACCTTC
d_gene: TRBD1
j_gene: TRBJ1-2
v_gene: TRBV28
abundance: once

CDR3aa: CAISDSPGTLGGYTF
CDR3nt: TGTGCCATCAGTGACTCGCCAGGGACGCTGGGCGGCTACACCTTC
d_gene: NA
j_gene: TRBJ1-2
v_gene: TRBV10-3
abundance: NA

CDR3aa: CASGITKDTEAFF
CDR3nt: TGTGCCAGTGGGATCACCAAGGACACTGAAGCTTTCTTT
d_gene: NA
j_gene: TRBJ1-1
v_gene: TRBV19
abundance: NA

CDR3aa: CASSDPQDRPYTGELFF
CDR3nt: TGCGCCAGCAGTGACCCTCAGGACAGGCCGTACACCGGGGAGCTGTTTTTT
d_gene: TRBD1
j_gene: TRBJ2-2
v_gene: TRBV10-1
abundance: NA

CDR3aa: CASSARQDSEAFF
CDR3nt: TGTGCCAGCAGCGCCAGACAGGACTCTGAAGCTTTCTTT
d_gene: NA
j_gene: TRBJ1-1
v_gene: TRBV7-6
abundance: NA

CDR3aa: CASSLFGQANTEAFF
CDR3nt: TGTGCCAGCAGCTTATTTGGGCAAGCTAACACTGAAGCTTTCTTT
d_gene: NA
j_gene: TRBJ1-1
v_gene: TRBV7-9
abundance: NA

CDR3aa: CASSQDLRQGAVANEKLFF
CDR3nt: TGCGCCAGCAGCCAAGATCTTCGACAGGGGGCAGTAGCTAATGAAAAACTGTTTTTT
d_gene: TRBD1
j_gene: TRBJ1-4
v_gene: TRBV4-3
abundance: NA

CDR3aa: CASSRDSFYEQYF
CDR3nt: TGTGCCAGCAGTCGGGACAGCTTCTACGAGCAGTACTTC
d_gene: TRBD1
j_gene: TRBJ2-7
v_gene: TRBV28
abundance: NA

CDR3aa: CASSMRGEAGYTF
CDR3nt: TGTGCCAGTAGTATGAGGGGTGAGGCTGGCTACACCTTC
d_gene: NA
j_gene: TRBJ1-2
v_gene: TRBV19
abundance: NA

CDR3aa: CSVKLNTEAFF
CDR3nt: TGCAGCGTTAAGTTGAACACTGAAGCTTTCTTT
d_gene: NA
j_gene: TRBJ1-1
v_gene: TRBV29-1
abundance: NA

CDR3aa: CASGLGGPGNTIYF
CDR3nt: TGTGCTAGTGGTTTGGGGGGACCTGGAAACACCATATATTTT
d_gene: NA
j_gene: TRBJ1-3
v_gene: TRBV12-5
abundance: NA

CDR3aa: CASSDPPRGDYGYTF
CDR3nt: TGCGCCAGCAGTGACCCCCCCAGGGGGGACTATGGCTACACCTTC
d_gene: TRBD1
j_gene: TRBJ1-2
v_gene: TRBV4-3
abundance: NA

CDR3aa: CASSPMGGGSGANVLTF
CDR3nt: TGCGCCAGCAGCCCAATGGGGGGGGGCTCTGGGGCCAACGTCCTGACTTTC
d_gene: TRBD2
j_gene: TRBJ2-6
v_gene: TRBV10-2
abundance: NA

CDR3aa: CASSADRGAKTQYF
CDR3nt: TGTGCCAGTAGTGCGGACAGGGGAGCGAAGACCCAGTACTTC
d_gene: TRBD1
j_gene: TRBJ2-5
v_gene: TRBV19
abundance: NA

CDR3aa: CASSPGDRGYGYTF
CDR3nt: TGCGCCAGCAGCCCGGGGGACAGGGGCTATGGCTACACCTTC
d_gene: TRBD1
j_gene: TRBJ1-2
v_gene: TRBV5-1
abundance: NA

CDR3aa: CSVAQWGTEAFF
CDR3nt: TGCAGCGTGGCGCAGTGGGGCACTGAAGCTTTCTTT
d_gene: NA
j_gene: TRBJ1-1
v_gene: TRBV29-1
abundance: NA

CDR3aa: CASSGGAYDSGNTIYF
CDR3nt: TGTGCCAGCAGTGGTGGTGCGTACGACTCTGGAAACACCATATATTTT
d_gene: NA
j_gene: TRBJ1-3
v_gene: TRBV5-6
abundance: few

CDR3aa: CASRRGQGRETQYF
CDR3nt: TGTGCCAGCAGGAGGGGTCAGGGTCGAGAGACCCAGTACTTC
d_gene: NA
j_gene: TRBJ2-5
v_gene: TRBV27
abundance: NA

CDR3aa: CASSPGSYSPLHF
CDR3nt: TGTGCCAGCAGCCCAGGGTCCTATTCACCCCTCCACTTT
d_gene: NA
j_gene: TRBJ1-6
v_gene: TRBV7-9
abundance: NA

CDR3aa: CASSPLAGDSYEQYF
CDR3nt: TGTGCCAGTAGTCCCCTAGCGGGGGACTCCTACGAGCAGTACTTC
d_gene: TRBD2
j_gene: TRBJ2-7
v_gene: TRBV19
abundance: few

CDR3aa: CASSLGGQHTGELFF
CDR3nt: TGTGCCAGCAGCTTAGGGGGACAGCACACCGGGGAGCTGTTTTTT
d_gene: TRBD1
j_gene: TRBJ2-2
v_gene: TRBV11-3
abundance: NA

CDR3aa: CASSLGGSGNEKLFF
CDR3nt: TGCGCCAGCAGCTTAGGGGGAAGTGGGAATGAAAAACTGTTTTTT
d_gene: NA
j_gene: TRBJ1-4
v_gene: TRBV5-1
abundance: NA

CDR3aa: CASRGLYTEAFF
CDR3nt: TGTGCCAGCAGGGGACTTTACACTGAAGCTTTCTTT
d_gene: NA
j_gene: TRBJ1-1
v_gene: TRBV6-6
abundance: NA

CDR3aa: CASSVNSGHPGNTIYF
CDR3nt: TGTGCCAGCAGTGTGAACTCGGGGCATCCCGGAAACACCATATATTTT
d_gene: NA
j_gene: TRBJ1-3
v_gene: TRBV6-6
abundance: NA

CDR3aa: CASTPPSTNEKLFF
CDR3nt: TGTGCCAGCACCCCTCCTTCAACTAATGAAAAACTGTTTTTT
d_gene: NA
j_gene: TRBJ1-4
v_gene: TRBV18
abundance: NA

CDR3aa: CASSLGRNTGELFF
CDR3nt: TGTGCCAGCAGCTTGGGCAGGAACACCGGGGAGCTGTTTTTT
d_gene: NA
j_gene: TRBJ2-2
v_gene: TRBV7-2
abundance: NA